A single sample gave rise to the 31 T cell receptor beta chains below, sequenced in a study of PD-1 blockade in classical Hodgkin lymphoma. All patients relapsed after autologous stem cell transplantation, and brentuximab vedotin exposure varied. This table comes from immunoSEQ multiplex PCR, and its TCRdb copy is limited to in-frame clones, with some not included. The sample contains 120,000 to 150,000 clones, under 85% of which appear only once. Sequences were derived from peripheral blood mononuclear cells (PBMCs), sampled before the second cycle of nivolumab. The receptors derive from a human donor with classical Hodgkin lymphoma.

This chain's CDR3 is CASSPLMGQGYEKLFF. For the CDR3, the DNA is TGTGCCAGCTCACCACTGATGGGACAGGGGTACGAAAAACTGTTTTTT. The chain couples TRBV18 to TRBJ1-4, with 10 bases fitting TRBD1. The CDR3 runs 16 residues. V lost 1 base, J lost 8 bases, and 7 bases stayed unmatched. The germline V gene has CDR1 KGHSH and CDR2 LQKENI.

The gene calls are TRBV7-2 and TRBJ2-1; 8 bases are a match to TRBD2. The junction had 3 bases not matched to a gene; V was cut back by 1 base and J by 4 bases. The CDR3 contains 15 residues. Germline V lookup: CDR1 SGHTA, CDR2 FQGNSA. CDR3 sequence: CASSLGREAYNEQFF. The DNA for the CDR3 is TGTGCCAGCAGCTTAGGGCGGGAGGCTTACAATGAGCAGTTCTTC.

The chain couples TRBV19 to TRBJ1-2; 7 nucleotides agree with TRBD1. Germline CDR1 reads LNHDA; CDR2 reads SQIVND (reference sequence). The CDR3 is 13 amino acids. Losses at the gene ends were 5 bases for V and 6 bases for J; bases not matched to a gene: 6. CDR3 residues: CASSPRQGNGYTF. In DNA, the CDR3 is TGTGCCAGTAGTCCCCGACAGGGTAATGGCTACACCTTC.

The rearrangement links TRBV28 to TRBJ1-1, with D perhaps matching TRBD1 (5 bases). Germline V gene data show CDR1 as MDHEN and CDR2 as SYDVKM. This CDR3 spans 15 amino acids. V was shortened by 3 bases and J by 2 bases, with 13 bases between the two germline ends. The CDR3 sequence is CASSLPWTLNTEAFF. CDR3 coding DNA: TGTGCCAGCAGTTTGCCCTGGACACTCAACACTGAAGCTTTCTTT.

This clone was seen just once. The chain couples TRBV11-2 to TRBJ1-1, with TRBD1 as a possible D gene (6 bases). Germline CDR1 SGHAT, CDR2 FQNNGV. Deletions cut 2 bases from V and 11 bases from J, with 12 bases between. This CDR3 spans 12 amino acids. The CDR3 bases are TGTGCCAGCAGCTTATCCACAGGGCGCGCTTTCTTT. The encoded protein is CASSLSTGRAFF. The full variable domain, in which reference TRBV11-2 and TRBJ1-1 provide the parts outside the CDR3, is EAGVAQSPRYKIIEKRQSVAFWCNPISGHATLYWYQQILGQGPKLLIQFQNNGVVDDSQLPKDRFSAERLKGVDSTLKIQPAKLEDSAVYLCASSLSTGRAFFGQGTRLTVV.

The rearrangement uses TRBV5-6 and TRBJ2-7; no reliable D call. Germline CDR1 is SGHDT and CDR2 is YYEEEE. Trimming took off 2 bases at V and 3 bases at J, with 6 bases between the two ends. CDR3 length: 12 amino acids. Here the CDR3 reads CASSFWNYEQYF. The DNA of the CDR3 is TGTGCCAGCAGCTTTTGGAACTACGAGCAGTACTTC.

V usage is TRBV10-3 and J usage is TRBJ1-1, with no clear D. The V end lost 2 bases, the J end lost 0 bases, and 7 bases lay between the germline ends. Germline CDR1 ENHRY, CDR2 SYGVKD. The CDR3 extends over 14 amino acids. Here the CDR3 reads CAISESRMNTEAFF. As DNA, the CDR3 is TGTGCCATCAGTGAGAGCAGGATGAACACTGAAGCTTTCTTT.

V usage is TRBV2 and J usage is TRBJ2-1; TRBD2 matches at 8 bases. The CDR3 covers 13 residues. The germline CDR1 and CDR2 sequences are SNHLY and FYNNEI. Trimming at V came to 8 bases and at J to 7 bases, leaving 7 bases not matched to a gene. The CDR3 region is CASRAGGGNEQFF. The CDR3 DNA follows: TGTGCCAGCCGGGCGGGGGGAGGTAATGAGCAGTTCTTC.

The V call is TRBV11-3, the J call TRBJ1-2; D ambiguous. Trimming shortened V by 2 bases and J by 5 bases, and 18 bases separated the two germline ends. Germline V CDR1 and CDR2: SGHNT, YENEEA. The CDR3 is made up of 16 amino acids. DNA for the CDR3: TGTGCCAGCAGCTTAAACCCCGGTATCCCTCTTTATGGCTACACCTTC. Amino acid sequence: CASSLNPGIPLYGYTF.

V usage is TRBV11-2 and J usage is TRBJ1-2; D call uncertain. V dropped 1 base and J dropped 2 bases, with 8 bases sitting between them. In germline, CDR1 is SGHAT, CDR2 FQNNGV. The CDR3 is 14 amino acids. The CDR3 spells CASSLGAINYGYTF. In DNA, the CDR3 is TGTGCCAGCAGCTTAGGGGCAATCAACTATGGCTACACCTTC.

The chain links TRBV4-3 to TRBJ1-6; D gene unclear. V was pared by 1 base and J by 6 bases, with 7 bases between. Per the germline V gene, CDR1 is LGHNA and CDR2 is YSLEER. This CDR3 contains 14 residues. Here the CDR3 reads CASSQASLNSPLHF. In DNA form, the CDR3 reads TGCGCCAGCAGCCAAGCCTCCCTTAATTCACCCCTCCACTTT.

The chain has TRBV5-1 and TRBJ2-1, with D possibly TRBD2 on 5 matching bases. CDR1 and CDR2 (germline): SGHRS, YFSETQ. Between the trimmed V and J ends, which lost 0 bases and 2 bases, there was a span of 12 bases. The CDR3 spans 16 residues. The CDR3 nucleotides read TGCGCCAGCAGCTTGGAGCCCCCGAGGGCCTACAATGAGCAGTTCTTC. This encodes CASSLEPPRAYNEQFF. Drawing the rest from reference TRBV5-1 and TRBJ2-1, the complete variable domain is KAGVTQTPRYLIKTRGQQVTLSCSPISGHRSVSWYQQTPGQGLQFLFEYFSETQRNKGNFPGRFSGRQFSNSRSEMNVSTLELGDSALYLCASSLEPPRAYNEQFFGPGTRLTVL.

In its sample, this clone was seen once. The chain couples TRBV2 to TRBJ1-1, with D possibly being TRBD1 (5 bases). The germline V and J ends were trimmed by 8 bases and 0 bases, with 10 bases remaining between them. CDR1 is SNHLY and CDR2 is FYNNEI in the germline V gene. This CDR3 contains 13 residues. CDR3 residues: CASGTGLNTEAFF. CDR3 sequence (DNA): TGTGCCAGCGGAACAGGACTGAACACTGAAGCTTTCTTT.

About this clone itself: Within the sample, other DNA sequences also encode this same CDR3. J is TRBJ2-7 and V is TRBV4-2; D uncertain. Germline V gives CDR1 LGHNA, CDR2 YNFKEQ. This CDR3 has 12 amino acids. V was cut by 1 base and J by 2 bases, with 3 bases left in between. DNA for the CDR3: TGTGCCAGCAGCCAAGGTCCCTACGAGCAGTACTTC. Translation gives CASSQGPYEQYF.

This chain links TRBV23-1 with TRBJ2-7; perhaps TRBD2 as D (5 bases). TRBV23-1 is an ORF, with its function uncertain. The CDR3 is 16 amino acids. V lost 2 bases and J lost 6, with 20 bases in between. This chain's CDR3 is CASSQPGPSLEGEQYF. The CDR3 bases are TGCGCCAGCAGTCAACCCGGCCCTTCCCTCGAGGGCGAGCAGTACTTC.

CDR3 nucleotide sequence: TGTGCCAGCAGCGCGGGACCTTGGGAGCAGTACTTC. It translates to CASSAGPWEQYF. The rearrangement uses TRBV7-2 and TRBJ2-7; possible D gene TRBD2, 6 bases. The V and J ends lost 5 bases and 7 bases respectively, with 12 bases between them. This CDR3 is 12 amino acids long. From germline, CDR1 is SGHTA and CDR2 FQGNSA. Full variable domain (rest looked up from reference TRBV7-2 and TRBJ2-7): GAGVSQSPSNKVTEKGKDVELRCDPISGHTALYWYRQSLGQGLEFLIYFQGNSAPDKSGLPSDRFSAERTGGSVSTLTIQRTQQEDSAVYLCASSAGPWEQYFGPGTRLTVT.

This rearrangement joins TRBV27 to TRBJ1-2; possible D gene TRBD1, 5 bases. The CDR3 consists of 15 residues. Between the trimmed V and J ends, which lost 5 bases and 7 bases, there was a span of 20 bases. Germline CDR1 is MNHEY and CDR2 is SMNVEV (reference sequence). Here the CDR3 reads CASSLRTGGRSGYTF. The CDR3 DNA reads TGTGCCAGCAGTCTAAGGACGGGGGGACGGTCTGGCTACACCTTC.

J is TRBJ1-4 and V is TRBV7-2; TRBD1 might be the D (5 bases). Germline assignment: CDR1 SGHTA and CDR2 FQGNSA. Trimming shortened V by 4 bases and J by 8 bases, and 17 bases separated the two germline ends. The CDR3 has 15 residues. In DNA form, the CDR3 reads TGTGCCAGCAGCTCTACGGGACTAGGGAACGAAAAACTGTTTTTT. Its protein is CASSSTGLGNEKLFF.

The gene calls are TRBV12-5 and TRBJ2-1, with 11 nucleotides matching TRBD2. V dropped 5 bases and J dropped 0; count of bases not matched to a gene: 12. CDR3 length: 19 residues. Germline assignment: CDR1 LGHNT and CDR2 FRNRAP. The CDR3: CASGPSSGRTPDSYNEQFF. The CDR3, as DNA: TGTGCTAGTGGTCCATCTAGCGGGAGGACGCCTGACTCCTACAATGAGCAGTTCTTC.

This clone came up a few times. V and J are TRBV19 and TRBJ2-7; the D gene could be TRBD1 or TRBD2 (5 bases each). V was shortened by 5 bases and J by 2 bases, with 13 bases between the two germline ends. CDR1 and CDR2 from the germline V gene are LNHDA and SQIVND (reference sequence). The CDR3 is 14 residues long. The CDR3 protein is CASSPGRRTYEQYF. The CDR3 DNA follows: TGTGCCAGTAGTCCGGGACGGAGGACCTACGAGCAGTACTTC.

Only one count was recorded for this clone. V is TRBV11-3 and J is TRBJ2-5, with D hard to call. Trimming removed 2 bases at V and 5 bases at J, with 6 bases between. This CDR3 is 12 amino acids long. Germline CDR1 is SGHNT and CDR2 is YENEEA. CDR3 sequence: CASSLPMETQYF. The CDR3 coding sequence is TGTGCCAGCAGCTTACCCATGGAGACCCAGTACTTC.

In DNA form, the CDR3 reads TGTGCCAGCAGCTTAGGGCAACCAGGGTCCCGGGCAGCTTTCTTT. As protein: CASSLGQPGSRAAFF. The chain joins TRBV7-2 to TRBJ1-1, with a tentative D call TRBD1 (5 bases). CDR1 SGHTA and CDR2 FQGNSA come from the germline V gene. The CDR3 totals 15 residues. V was cut by 1 base and J by 10 bases, with 19 bases left in between. Complete variable domain (other parts from reference TRBV7-2 and TRBJ1-1): GAGVSQSPSNKVTEKGKDVELRCDPISGHTALYWYRQSLGQGLEFLIYFQGNSAPDKSGLPSDRFSAERTGGSVSTLTIQRTQQEDSAVYLCASSLGQPGSRAAFFGQGTRLTVV.

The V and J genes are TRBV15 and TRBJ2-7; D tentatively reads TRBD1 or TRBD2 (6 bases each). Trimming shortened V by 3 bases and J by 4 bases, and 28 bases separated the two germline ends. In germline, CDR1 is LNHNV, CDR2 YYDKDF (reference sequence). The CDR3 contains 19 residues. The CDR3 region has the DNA TGTGCCACCAGCAGTAACCCCCGGGGGCCGGGACAAAATCAATACGAGCAGTACTTC. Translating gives CATSSNPRGPGQNQYEQYF.

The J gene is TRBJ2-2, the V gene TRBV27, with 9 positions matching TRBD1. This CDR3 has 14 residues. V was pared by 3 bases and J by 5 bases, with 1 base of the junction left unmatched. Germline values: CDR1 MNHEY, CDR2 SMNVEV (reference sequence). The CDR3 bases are TGTGCCAGCAGTTTGGACAGGGGAACCGGGGAGCTGTTTTTT. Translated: CASSLDRGTGELFF.

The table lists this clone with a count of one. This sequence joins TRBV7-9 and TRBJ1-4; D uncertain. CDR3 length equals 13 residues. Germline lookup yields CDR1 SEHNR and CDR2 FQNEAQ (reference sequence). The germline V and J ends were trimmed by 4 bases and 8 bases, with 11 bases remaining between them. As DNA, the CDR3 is TGTGCCAGCAGCTCTCGGGGAGAGGAAAAACTGTTTTTT. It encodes CASSSRGEEKLFF.

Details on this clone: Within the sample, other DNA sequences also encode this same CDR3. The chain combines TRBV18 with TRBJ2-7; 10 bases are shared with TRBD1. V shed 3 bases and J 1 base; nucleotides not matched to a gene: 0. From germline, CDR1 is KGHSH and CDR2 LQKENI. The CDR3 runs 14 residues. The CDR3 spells CASSPGQGSYEQYF. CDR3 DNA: TGTGCCAGCTCACCGGGACAGGGGTCCTACGAGCAGTACTTC.

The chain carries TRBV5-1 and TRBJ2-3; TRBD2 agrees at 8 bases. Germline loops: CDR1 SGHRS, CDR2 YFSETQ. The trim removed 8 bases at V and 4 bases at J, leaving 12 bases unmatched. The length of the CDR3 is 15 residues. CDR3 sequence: CASGRGAEGADTQYF. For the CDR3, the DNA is TGCGCCAGTGGGCGGGGGGCCGAGGGGGCAGATACGCAGTATTTT.

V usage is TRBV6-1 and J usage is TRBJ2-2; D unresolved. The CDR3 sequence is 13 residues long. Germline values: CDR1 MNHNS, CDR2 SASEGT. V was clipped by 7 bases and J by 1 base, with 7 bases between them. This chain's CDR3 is CASTKVNTGELFF. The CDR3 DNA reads TGTGCCAGCACGAAAGTGAACACCGGGGAGCTGTTTTTT.

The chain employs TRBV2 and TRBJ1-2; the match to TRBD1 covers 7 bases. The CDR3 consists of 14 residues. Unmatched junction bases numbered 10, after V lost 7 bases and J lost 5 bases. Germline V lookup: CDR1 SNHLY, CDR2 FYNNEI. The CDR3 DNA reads TGTGCCAGCATTTCCCACAGGGGAGGGTATGGCTACACCTTC. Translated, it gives CASISHRGGYGYTF.

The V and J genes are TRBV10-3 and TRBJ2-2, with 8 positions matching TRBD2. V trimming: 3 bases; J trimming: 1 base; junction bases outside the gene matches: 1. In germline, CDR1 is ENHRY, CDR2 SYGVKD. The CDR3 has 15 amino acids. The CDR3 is CAISETSGNTGELFF. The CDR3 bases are TGTGCCATCAGTGAAACTAGCGGGAACACCGGGGAGCTGTTTTTT.

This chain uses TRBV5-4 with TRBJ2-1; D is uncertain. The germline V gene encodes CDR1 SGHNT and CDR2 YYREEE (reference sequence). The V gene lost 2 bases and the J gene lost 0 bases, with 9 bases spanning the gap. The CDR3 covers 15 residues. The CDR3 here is CASSLGVSSYNEQFF. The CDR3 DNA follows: TGTGCCAGCAGCTTAGGTGTAAGCTCCTACAATGAGCAGTTCTTC.